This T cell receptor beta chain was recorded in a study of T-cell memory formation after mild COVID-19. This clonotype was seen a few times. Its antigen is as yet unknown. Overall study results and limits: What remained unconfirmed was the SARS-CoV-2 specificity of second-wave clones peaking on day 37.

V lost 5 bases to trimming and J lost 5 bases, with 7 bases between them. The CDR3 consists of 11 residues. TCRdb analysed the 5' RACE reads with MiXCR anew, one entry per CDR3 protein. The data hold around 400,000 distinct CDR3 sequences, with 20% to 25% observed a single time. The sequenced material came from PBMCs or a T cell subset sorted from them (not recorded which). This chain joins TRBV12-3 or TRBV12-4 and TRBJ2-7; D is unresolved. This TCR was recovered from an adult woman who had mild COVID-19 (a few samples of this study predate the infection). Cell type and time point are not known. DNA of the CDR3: TGTGCCAGCAGTGAGTTAGACGAGCAGTACTTC. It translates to CASSELDEQYF.